These 7 T cell receptor beta chains originate from one sample sequenced in a study of metastatic and nonmetastatic thyroid tumors. From the PCR reads, TCRdb re-called clones with MiXCR. The sample lists more than 15,000 clones; about 31% were seen once. Thyroid surgery was preceded by no treatment in any patient. Sequences were obtained from tumor tissue. These receptors all stem from a female donor with papillary thyroid cancer or a benign thyroid nodule (not recorded which). Some clones in this sample may be carry-over from other donors' samples.

This clone was counted at least ten times. V is TRBV6-1 and J is TRBJ1-1; D is perhaps TRBD1 (6 bases). CDR3 length equals 16 residues. V was shortened by 4 bases and J by 4 bases, with 19 bases between the two germline ends. Germline CDR1 and CDR2: MNHNS and SASEGT. CDR3: CASSARGGGAVTEAFF. DNA for the CDR3: TGTGCCAGCAGTGCCCGCGGGGGGGGCGCGGTCACTGAAGCTTTCTTT.

This clone is medium-sized (0.01 to 0.1%) within its sample. This chain joins TRBV4-1 and TRBJ2-1; D gene unclear. Germline V gene data show CDR1 as MGHRA and CDR2 as YSYEKL. The CDR3 is made up of 12 amino acids. Trimming cost V 1 base and J 7 bases, with 5 bases left between them. CDR3 DNA: TGCGCCAGCAGCCAAGTTGGTAATGAGCAGTTCTTC. It codes for CASSQVGNEQFF.

This clone occurred many times. The chain carries TRBV4-1 and TRBJ2-1, with 10 positions matching TRBD2. CDR1 is MGHRA and CDR2 is YSYEKL in the germline V gene. V gave up 0 bases and J gave up 8 bases; unmatched junction bases: 7. CDR3 length: 16 residues. CDR3 sequence reads: CASSQEPAGGYHEQFF. The CDR3 nucleotides are TGCGCCAGCAGCCAAGAACCAGCGGGGGGGTATCATGAGCAGTTCTTC.

By share, this clone counts as medium-sized. The J gene is TRBJ2-7, the V gene TRBV7-2; 9 nucleotides match TRBD1. The ends lost 5 bases at V and 0 bases at J; junction bases unmatched: 5. The germline V gene encodes CDR1 SGHTA and CDR2 FQGNSA. The length of the CDR3 is 15 residues. CDR3: CASSRTGALSYEQYF. CDR3 sequence (DNA): TGTGCCAGCAGCCGGACAGGGGCTCTCTCCTACGAGCAGTACTTC.

The rearrangement uses TRBV7-9 and TRBJ1-3; a possible D gene is TRBD1 (5 bases). The CDR3 covers 15 residues. Germline CDR1 reads SEHNR; CDR2 reads FQNEAQ (reference sequence). Deletions cut 5 bases from V and 1 base from J, with 12 bases between. In DNA form, the CDR3 reads TGTGCCAGCAGCCCCCCATGGGGGTCTGGAAACACCATATATTTT. The encoded protein is CASSPPWGSGNTIYF.

The rearrangement uses TRBV7-8 and TRBJ2-7; D gene ambiguous. Germline V gives CDR1 SGHVS, CDR2 FQNEAQ. This CDR3 region has 14 residues. Trimming took off 7 bases at V and 7 bases at J, with 20 bases between the two ends. The CDR3: CASTHPAVLREQYF. The CDR3 DNA reads TGTGCCAGCACCCATCCTGCGGTCCTACGTGAGCAGTACTTC.

This clone has at least ten counts. The gene calls are TRBV7-6 and TRBJ1-1; D call uncertain. CDR1 and CDR2 from the germline V gene are SGHVS and FNYEAQ. This CDR3 spans 13 amino acids. Trimming removed 1 base at V and 3 bases at J, with 6 bases between. As DNA, the CDR3 is TGTGCCAGCAGCTTAGAATTCGACACTGAAGCTTTCTTT. It translates to CASSLEFDTEAFF.